There are a few counts of the clone carrying this TCR beta chain. The same CDR3 arises from other DNA sequences in this sample as well. The entry originates in a study of blood T cell repertoires in COVID-19. About the study: COVID-19 samples, acute and convalescent, were from the United States, Italy and Spain.

Clones were read by immunoSEQ multiplex PCR, and TCRdb kept only the in-frame ones, dropping some. The sample yields about 240,000 clones, roughly 90% seen once. The sequence derives from a man aged 60-69 years with acute or convalescent COVID-19. Sequences were obtained from peripheral blood.

CDR3 bases: TGTGCCAGCAGTTACAGTAGCAGCAATCAGCCCCAGCATTTT. It codes for CASSYSSSNQPQHF. The chain joins TRBV6-2 or TRBV6-3 to TRBJ1-5; D is unresolved. The germline CDR1 and CDR2 sequences are MNHEY and SVGEGT. The V end was cut by 2 bases, the J end by 1 base, with 6 bases between. CDR3 length: 14 residues.